This record looks at one T cell receptor beta chain sequence and its context. Its antigen is not identified. Its ends do not fully match the called genes, so a read error is possible. The authors deemed Graves' hyperthyroidism stable absent ophthalmopathy progression within 18 months. Patients with uncontrolled infections, other autoimmune diseases, pregnancy or lactation were excluded. This sample stems from a study of T cells in Graves' hyperthyroidism and ophthalmopathy. About the study: Initial diagnosis, before any treatment, was when peripheral blood was collected.

This CDR3 is 14 amino acids long. From germline, CDR1 is SSHAT and CDR2 FNYEAQ (reference sequence). The CDR3 regions of TCR beta were amplified from RNA transcripts. Carried out on the TCR CDR3, a first-round RT-PCR used the HTBI primer set. Via MiXCR, TCRdb re-called the multiplex PCR reads, giving one row per CDR3 protein. This sample has 25,000 to 30,000 distinct CDR3 sequences, with approximately 46% found just once. Study results and caveats: Expanded thyroid clonotypes (above 0.001) were mostly also found in blood.

The chain combines TRBV7-7 with TRBJ1-5, with 7 bases fitting TRBD1. The specimen was blood. The TCR comes from a woman aged 30 to 39 with Graves' hyperthyroidism. CDR3 sequence reads: CASSPGTGNQPQHF. The CDR3 DNA reads TGTGCTAGCAGCCCCGGGACAGGCAATCAGCCCCAGCATTTT.